The 16 T cell receptor beta chains presented below share a single source sample, sequenced in a study of T cell responses to AZD1222 COVID-19 vaccine. TCRdb keeps only in-frame clones here, not all; method: immunoSEQ multiplex PCR. The sample consists of some 130,000 clones, more than 75% of them appearing once. The source material was peripheral blood, sampled on day 0 of AZD1222 vaccination. All receptors derive from an adult in good health.

This clone was observed at least ten times. The CDR3 protein is CASSEGQGMVTLHF. The CDR3 DNA reads TGTGCCAGCAGTGAGGGACAGGGAATGGTAACCCTCCACTTT. This chain links TRBV6-1 with TRBJ1-6; TRBD1 aligns across 9 bases. V gave up 3 bases and J gave up 14 bases; unmatched junction bases: 8. This CDR3 comprises 14 residues. Germline V gene lookup returns CDR1 MNHNS and CDR2 SASEGT.

V usage is TRBV9 and J usage is TRBJ1-5; D is uncertain. The CDR3 consists of 15 residues. The germline CDR1 and CDR2 sequences are SGDLS and YYNGEE. Trimming removed 0 bases at V and 7 bases at J, with 14 bases between. The CDR3: CASSVDPSPGQPQHF. CDR3 sequence (DNA): TGTGCCAGCAGCGTAGACCCGTCCCCCGGCCAGCCCCAGCATTTT.

The chain links TRBV4-2 to TRBJ1-2; perhaps TRBD1 as D (5 bases). CDR1 LGHNA and CDR2 YNFKEQ come from the germline V gene. The CDR3 sequence is 14 residues long. V lost 8 bases and J 8 bases, leaving 21 bases between the germline ends. This CDR3 is CASRARGTQRGYTF. The CDR3 bases are TGTGCCAGCCGAGCGAGAGGGACTCAACGGGGCTACACCTTC.

This sequence joins TRBV28 and TRBJ1-1; tentative D call: TRBD1 (5 bases). Trimming stripped 10 bases from V and 10 bases from J, with 16 bases between. In germline, CDR1 is MDHEN, CDR2 SYDVKM. This CDR3 spans 11 amino acids. The CDR3 nucleotides read TGTGCCACGGGACGGATCGGCACAGCTTTCTTT. Protein: CATGRIGTAFF.

V is TRBV19 and J is TRBJ1-5; weak D call: TRBD1 (5 bases). V was clipped by 1 base and J by 8 bases, with 15 bases between them. Germline CDR1 reads LNHDA; CDR2 reads SQIVND (reference sequence). The CDR3 sequence is 15 residues long. CDR3: CASSIGPGGREPQHF. CDR3 DNA sequence: TGTGCCAGTAGTATAGGGCCCGGGGGTCGGGAGCCCCAGCATTTT.

Turning to this clone: Its ends do not fully match the called genes, so a read error is possible. Here the CDR3 DNA reads TGTGCTAGCAGCTTAGAAGGACACCTCACTGAAGCTTTCTTT. It yields the protein CASSLEGHLTEAFF. The gene calls are TRBV7-7 and TRBJ1-1; tentative D call: TRBD1 (5 bases). The V gene's germline CDR1 is SSHAT and CDR2 FNYEAQ (reference sequence). The CDR3 loop spans 14 amino acids.

This clone was seen a few times. One end of the junction fails to match germline, which may point to a read error. The V gene is TRBV7-8, the J gene TRBJ2-7, with 7 bases identical to TRBD1. Germline lookup yields CDR1 SGHVS and CDR2 FQNEAQ. The CDR3 has 10 residues. In DNA, the CDR3 is TGTGCCAGCGGACAGGATAAGGGGAGTTTC. This translates into CASGQDKGSF.

This chain links TRBV11-2 with TRBJ1-2; 9 bases line up with TRBD1. This CDR3 region has 16 residues. CDR1 SGHAT and CDR2 FQNNGV come from the germline V gene. After removal of 4 bases from V and 0 bases from J, the junction contained 6 bases not matched to a gene. In DNA, the CDR3 is TGTGCCAGCAGCTCCCTCAGGGACAGGGCTAACTATGGCTACACCTTC. Protein: CASSSLRDRANYGYTF. Full variable domain (missing parts from reference TRBV11-2 and TRBJ1-2): EAGVAQSPRYKIIEKRQSVAFWCNPISGHATLYWYQQILGQGPKLLIQFQNNGVVDDSQLPKDRFSAERLKGVDSTLKIQPAKLEDSAVYLCASSSLRDRANYGYTFGSGTRLTVV.

This clone was seen only once. The CDR3 DNA follows: TGTGCCAGCAGTTACTCAGGCAGGGCATTGAACACTGAAGCTTTCTTT. Residues: CASSYSGRALNTEAFF. V gene TRBV6-5 combines with J gene TRBJ1-1, with D perhaps matching TRBD1 (5 bases). The length of the CDR3 is 16 residues. Trimming took 0 bases from V and 0 from J, leaving 11 bases between them. Germline CDR1 MNHEY, CDR2 SVGAGI.

This chain joins TRBV2 and TRBJ1-5; 8 positions agree with TRBD1. The germline gives CDR1 SNHLY, CDR2 FYNNEI. CDR3 length: 14 residues. With V trimmed by 6 bases and J by 7 bases, 8 bases remained unmatched. This CDR3 reads CASRYRGLEQPQHF. In nucleotides, the CDR3 is TGTGCCAGCAGGTACAGGGGGTTAGAGCAGCCCCAGCATTTT.

V is TRBV4-2 and J is TRBJ1-2; D is possibly TRBD1 (5 bases). V lost 0 bases and J lost 0, with 23 bases in between. The CDR3 covers 20 residues. CDR1 is LGHNA, CDR2 YNFKEQ, per germline. DNA of the CDR3: TGTGCCAGCAGCCAAGATTTTTCAGGTACAGGTGCCGCCTCTAACTATGGCTACACCTTC. Protein: CASSQDFSGTGAASNYGYTF.

The chain employs TRBV29-1 and TRBJ1-2; TRBD1 might be the D (6 bases). Germline assignment: CDR1 SQVTM and CDR2 ANQGSEA. The CDR3 is 12 residues long. V was shortened by 7 bases and J by 2 bases, with 11 bases between the two germline ends. CDR3 amino acids: CSGQTGNYGYTF. The CDR3 region has the DNA TGCAGCGGTCAAACAGGGAACTATGGCTACACCTTC.

The chain carries TRBV28 and TRBJ2-7, with TRBD1 identical over 7 bases. The V gene's germline CDR1 is MDHEN and CDR2 SYDVKM. V trimming: 7 bases; J trimming: 0 bases; junction bases outside the gene matches: 6. CDR3 length: 14 amino acids. The CDR3 region is CASTEAGGSYEQYF. CDR3 sequence (DNA): TGTGCCAGCACCGAGGCAGGGGGCTCCTACGAGCAGTACTTC. Drawing the rest from reference TRBV28 and TRBJ2-7, the complete variable domain is DVKVTQSSRYLVKRTGEKVFLECVQDMDHENMFWYRQDPGLGLRLIYFSYDVKMKEKGDIPEGYSVSREKKERFSLILESASTNQTSMYLCASTEAGGSYEQYFGPGTRLTVT.

This chain connects TRBV11-3 to TRBJ1-1; D gene ambiguous. Per germline, CDR1 SGHNT and CDR2 YENEEA. The CDR3 is 13 amino acids. V was shortened by 5 bases and J by 5 bases, with 12 bases between the two germline ends. The CDR3 region is CASSQARGTEAFF. CDR3 nucleotides: TGTGCCAGCAGCCAAGCGCGGGGAACTGAAGCTTTCTTT.

This clone was seen a few times. The genes are TRBV7-9 and TRBJ1-3; the match to TRBD1 covers 7 bases. The V segment lost 5 bases and the J segment 0 bases; nucleotides outside the gene matches: 4. This CDR3 comprises 15 residues. Germline loops: CDR1 SEHNR, CDR2 FQNEAQ (reference sequence). CDR3 sequence reads: CASSPSGGSGNTIYF. The CDR3 coding sequence is TGTGCCAGCAGCCCTTCAGGGGGCTCTGGAAACACCATATATTTT.

The genes are TRBV19 and TRBJ2-3; D call uncertain. V lost 6 bases, J lost 6 bases, and 13 bases lay in between. The germline CDR1 and CDR2 sequences are LNHDA and SQIVND (reference sequence). The CDR3 runs to 13 residues. The CDR3 DNA sequence: TGTGCCAGTAGATTGGCCGCGCGGGATACGCAGTATTTT. Its translation: CASRLAARDTQYF. The full variable domain, with the rest looked up from reference TRBV19 and TRBJ2-3, is DGGITQSPKYLFRKEGQNVTLSCEQNLNHDAMYWYRQDPGQGLRLIYYSQIVNDFQKGDIAEGYSVSREKKESFPLTVTSAQKNPTAFYLCASRLAARDTQYFGPGTRLTVL.